These T cell receptor beta chains were read from a single sample in a study of T cell responses to AZD1222 COVID-19 vaccine. Sequenced by immunoSEQ multiplex PCR; TCRdb stores in-frame clones only, minus some. The table includes 60,000 or so clones, 84% detected once. Here the sequenced sample was peripheral blood, taken on day 0 of AZD1222 vaccination. Receptors were obtained from an adult in good health. Both conserved end residues are part of each CDR3. Each record gives: CDR3 protein, CDR3 length, V gene, clone size, J gene. Clone size, where shown, is once, few, many, or a class for clones that have expanded.

CASSLGLAGDNEQFF,15,TRBV5-1,.,TRBJ2-1
CAITPDPSNQPQHF,14,TRBV10-3,.,TRBJ1-5
CSASGTGTSYGYTF,14,TRBV20-1,.,TRBJ1-2
CASREWGFGGSQPQHF,16,TRBV6-1,.,TRBJ1-5
CASSHLGRVLSGANVLTF,18,TRBV3-1/TRBV3-2,.,TRBJ2-6
CASSPSGGGYEQFF,14,TRBV28,.,TRBJ2-1
CASSRQGEGYTF,12,TRBV7-9,.,TRBJ1-2
CASGGLAGLHNEQFF,15,TRBV28,.,TRBJ2-1
CASSVSYVHEMNTEAFF,17,TRBV9,.,TRBJ1-1
CASSFPRGPQHF,12,TRBV7-9,.,TRBJ1-5
CASSSPEGASGNTIYF,16,TRBV28,once,TRBJ1-3
CASSLLQAHEQYF,13,TRBV5-1,.,TRBJ2-7
CASGTLLEAFF,11,TRBV28,.,TRBJ1-1
CASSIGSSGYNEQFF,15,TRBV19,.,TRBJ2-1
CATSPGGSYNEQFF,14,TRBV15,.,TRBJ2-1
CASSQDGGEETQYF,14,TRBV3-1/TRBV3-2,.,TRBJ2-5
CASRASWTSEQFF,13,TRBV2,.,TRBJ2-1